This TCR beta chain was retrieved from a study of PD-1 blockade in classical Hodgkin lymphoma. CDR3 size: 19 residues. The germline CDR1 and CDR2 sequences are SNHLY and FYNNEI. V shed 3 bases and J 6 bases; nucleotides not matched to a gene: 18. Method: immunoSEQ multiplex PCR; TCRdb's copy keeps in-frame clones and lacks some. The table lists 9,100 or so clones, around 83% of them singletons, with approximately 26% in the top ten. The time point denotes: cycle 4 day 1 (C4D1), after about 6 weeks of nivolumab. Every patient was affected by relapse after autologous stem cell transplantation, while exposure to brentuximab vedotin was not uniform. Isolation of CD8+ T cells from thawed PBMCs used magnetic negative selection.

The receptor was isolated from a human donor with classical Hodgkin lymphoma. The sequencing used CD8+ T cells from blood, collected before the fourth cycle of nivolumab. V is TRBV2 and J is TRBJ2-4; 9 bases align to TRBD1. The CDR3 sequence is CASSDYRDRVAESGNIQYF. The CDR3 bases are TGTGCCAGCAGTGATTACCGGGACAGGGTAGCAGAGAGCGGAAACATTCAGTACTTC.